This T cell receptor beta chain was captured in a study of CD8+ T cells in alopecia areata. Treatment defined: oral pan-JAK inhibitor, 5-10 mg twice daily. It was cDNA, reverse transcribed from extracted RNA, that served as the sequencing template. Profiling relied on immunoSEQ multiplex PCR, and the TCRdb table lists in-frame clones only, not all of them. This sample has a few hundred thousand clones, with roughly 60% found just once. General study findings and limits: Uncertain still, given a single nonresponder, is whether baseline CD8+ expansion links to response.

Comments on this clone: Its matching antigen is unknown.

The germline V gene encodes CDR1 GTSNPN and CDR2 SVGIG (reference sequence). The CDR3 is 12 residues long. The ends lost 4 bases at V and 7 bases at J; junction bases unmatched: 6. The clonotype originates from a human donor with alopecia areata. The gene calls are TRBV30 and TRBJ1-2; 7 nucleotides match TRBD1. Sequenced here: CD4+ T cells sorted from blood, sampled around week 54, from a patient treated with tofacitinib. The CDR3 region is CAWNLHRGGYTF. As DNA, the CDR3 is TGTGCCTGGAATCTACACAGGGGTGGCTACACCTTC.